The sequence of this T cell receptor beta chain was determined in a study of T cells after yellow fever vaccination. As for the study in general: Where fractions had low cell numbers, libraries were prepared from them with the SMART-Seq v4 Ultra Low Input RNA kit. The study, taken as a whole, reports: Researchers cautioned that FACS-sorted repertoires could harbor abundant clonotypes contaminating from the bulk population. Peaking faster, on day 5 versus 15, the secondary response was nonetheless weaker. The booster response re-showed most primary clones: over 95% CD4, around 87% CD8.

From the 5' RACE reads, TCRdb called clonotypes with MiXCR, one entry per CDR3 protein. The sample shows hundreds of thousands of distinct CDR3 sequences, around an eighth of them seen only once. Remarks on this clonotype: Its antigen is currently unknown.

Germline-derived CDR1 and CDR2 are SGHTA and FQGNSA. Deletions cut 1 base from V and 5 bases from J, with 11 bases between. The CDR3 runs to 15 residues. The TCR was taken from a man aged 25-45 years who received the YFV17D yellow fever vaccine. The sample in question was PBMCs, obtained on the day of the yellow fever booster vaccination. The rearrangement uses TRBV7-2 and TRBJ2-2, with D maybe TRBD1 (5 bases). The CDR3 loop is CASSLVAGQTGELFF. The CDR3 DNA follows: TGTGCCAGCAGCTTAGTGGCAGGGCAGACCGGGGAGCTGTTTTTT.